This T cell receptor (beta chain) emerged from a study of graft-versus-host responses after intestinal transplantation. Study-wide context: Recipients uniformly received anti-thymocyte globulin induction, followed by tacrolimus and steroids for two to four years.

About this clone: What it binds is unknown.

CDR3 size: 14 residues. CDR1 MNHEY and CDR2 SMNVEV come from the germline V gene (reference sequence). V was pared by 8 bases and J by 1 base, with 12 bases between. The data were produced by immunoSEQ multiplex PCR, yet TCRdb's version contains in-frame clones alone and is incomplete. The table includes 100,000 or so clones, about 93% detected once. The receptor's source is a human donor who was the organ donor for an intestinal transplant. The V gene is TRBV27, the J gene TRBJ2-4; no firm D call. This material consisted of unstimulated CD8+ T cells sorted from spleen or lymph node cells, taken before transplant. The CDR3 DNA reads TGTGCCAGCCCCCCCCTTGTTGCCAAAAACATTCAGTACTTC. The encoded protein is CASPPLVAKNIQYF.